Listed here are 6 T cell receptor beta chains from one sample, sequenced in a study of blood T cell repertoires in COVID-19. Profiling relied on immunoSEQ multiplex PCR, and the TCRdb table lists in-frame clones only, not all of them. The sample has 180,000 or so clones, about 86% seen once. Sequencing was carried out using peripheral blood. The source of these receptors is a man in his late teens or twenties with acute or convalescent COVID-19.

The genes are TRBV7-3 and TRBJ2-1, with TRBD1 identical over 9 bases. Germline V gene data show CDR1 as SGHTA and CDR2 as FQGTGA. J was trimmed by 7 bases and V by 0 bases; bases with no gene match: 7. The CDR3 runs 16 residues. CDR3 sequence (DNA): TGTGCCAGCAGCTTAACTGTAACAGGGGGCACGAATGAGCAGTTCTTC. This codes for CASSLTVTGGTNEQFF.

Only a few counts were recorded for this clone. V gene TRBV18 combines with J gene TRBJ1-6; D ambiguous. The CDR3 runs 17 residues. Germline CDR1 and CDR2: KGHSH and LQKENI. V lost 2 bases and J 0 bases, leaving 11 bases between the germline ends. In nucleotides, the CDR3 is TGTGCCAGCTCACCATCTCCATCGAGCTCCTATAATTCACCCCTCCACTTT. Protein product: CASSPSPSSSYNSPLHF.

The chain joins TRBV5-1 to TRBJ2-2; D gene uncertain. There are 13 residues in the CDR3. Germline assignment: CDR1 SGHRS and CDR2 YFSETQ. Trimming removed 6 bases from V and 1 base from J, with 7 bases in between. The CDR3 bases are TGCGCCAGCAAGGCGGTGAACACCGGGGAGCTGTTTTTT. Translation gives CASKAVNTGELFF.

J is TRBJ1-4 and V is TRBV6-5; possibly TRBD1 for D (5 bases). CDR3 length equals 12 residues. CDR1 MNHEY and CDR2 SVGAGI come from the germline V gene. Trimming removed 6 bases at V and 8 bases at J, with 10 bases between. The DNA for the CDR3 is TGTGCCAGCAGACCTGCAGGGGAAAAACTGTTTTTT. Translation gives CASRPAGEKLFF.

The J gene is TRBJ2-2, the V gene TRBV6-6, with 8 bases matching TRBD1. The CDR3 spans 18 residues. V trimming: 5 bases; J trimming: 1 base; junction bases outside the gene matches: 12. Germline V lookup: CDR1 MNHNY, CDR2 SVGAGI (reference sequence). The CDR3 reads CASSLLGTGTRNTGELFF. In nucleotides, the CDR3 is TGTGCCAGCAGTCTTTTGGGGACAGGCACCAGGAACACCGGGGAGCTGTTTTTT.

The rearrangement joins TRBV7-3 to TRBJ2-6; D is possibly TRBD1 (6 bases). The CDR3 extends over 20 amino acids. The V end was cut by 0 bases, the J end by 5 bases, with 23 bases between. Germline values: CDR1 SGHTA, CDR2 FQGTGA. The CDR3 protein is CASSLTPSQGASPRANVLTF. The CDR3 DNA follows: TGTGCCAGCAGCTTAACCCCGTCACAGGGTGCAAGTCCTAGGGCCAACGTCCTGACTTTC.